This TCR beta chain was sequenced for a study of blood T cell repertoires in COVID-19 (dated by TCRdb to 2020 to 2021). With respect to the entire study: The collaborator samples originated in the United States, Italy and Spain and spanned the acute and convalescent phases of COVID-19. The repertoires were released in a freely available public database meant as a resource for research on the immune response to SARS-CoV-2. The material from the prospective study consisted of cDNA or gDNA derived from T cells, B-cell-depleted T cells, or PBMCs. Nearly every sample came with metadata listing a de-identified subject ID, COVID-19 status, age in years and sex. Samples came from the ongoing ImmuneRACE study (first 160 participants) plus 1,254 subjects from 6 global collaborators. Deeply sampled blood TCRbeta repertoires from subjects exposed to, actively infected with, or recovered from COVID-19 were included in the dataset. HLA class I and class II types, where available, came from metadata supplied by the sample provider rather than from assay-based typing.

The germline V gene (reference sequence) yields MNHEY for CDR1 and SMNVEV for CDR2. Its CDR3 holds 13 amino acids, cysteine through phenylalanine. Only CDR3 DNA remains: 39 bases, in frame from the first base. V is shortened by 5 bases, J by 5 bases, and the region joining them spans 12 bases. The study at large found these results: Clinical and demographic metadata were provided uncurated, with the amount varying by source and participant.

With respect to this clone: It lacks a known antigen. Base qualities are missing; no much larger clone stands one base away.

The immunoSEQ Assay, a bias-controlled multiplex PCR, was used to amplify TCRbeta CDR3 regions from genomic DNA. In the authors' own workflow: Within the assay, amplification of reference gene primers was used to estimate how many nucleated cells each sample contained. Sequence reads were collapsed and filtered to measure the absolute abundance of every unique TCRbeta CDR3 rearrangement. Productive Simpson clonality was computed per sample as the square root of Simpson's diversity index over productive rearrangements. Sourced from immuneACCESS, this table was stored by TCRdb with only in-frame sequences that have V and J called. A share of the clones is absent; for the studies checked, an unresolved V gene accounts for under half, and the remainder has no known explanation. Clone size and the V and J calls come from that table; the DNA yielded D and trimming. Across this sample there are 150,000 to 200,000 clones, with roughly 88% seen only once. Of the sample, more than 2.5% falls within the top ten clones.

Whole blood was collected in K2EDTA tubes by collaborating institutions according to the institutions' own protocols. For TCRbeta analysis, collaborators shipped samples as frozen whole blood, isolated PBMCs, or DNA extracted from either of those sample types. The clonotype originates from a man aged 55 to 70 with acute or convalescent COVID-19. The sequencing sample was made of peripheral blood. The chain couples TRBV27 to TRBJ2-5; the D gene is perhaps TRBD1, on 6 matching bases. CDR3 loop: CASSPQRGETQYF. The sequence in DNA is TGTGCCAGCAGTCCCCAAAGGGGGGAGACCCAGTACTTC.